This T cell receptor (beta chain) was captured in a study of Graves' ophthalmopathy and Graves' hyperthyroidism. Study conclusions and caveats: A classifier, a 13-signature model, separated ophthalmopathy from stable hyperthyroidism with approximately 88% sensitivity and 75% to 83% specificity. The model forecast ophthalmopathy progression, reaching 60% to 71% sensitivity and about 75% specificity.

RNA transcripts yielded amplified TCR beta CDR3 regions. HTBI-primed RT-PCR formed the first round, and a multiplex PCR formed the second. TCRdb re-analysed the multiplex PCR reads in MiXCR, keeping a single row per CDR3 protein. The data contain almost 750,000 distinct CDR3 sequences, 40% of them singletons. CDR3 size: 13 residues. Trimming removed 5 bases from V and 4 bases from J, with 11 bases in between. CDR1 and CDR2 (germline): SNHLY, FYNNEI. A note on this clonotype: Its target is unknown.

Exclusion criteria comprised other autoimmune diseases, uncontrolled infections, pregnancy or lactation in patients. The sample taken for sequencing was peripheral blood. The rearrangement links TRBV2 to TRBJ1-2; D gene ambiguous. This clonotype was sampled from an adult man with Graves' ophthalmopathy. In nucleotides, the CDR3 is TGTGCCAGCAGTACCCGGGAGGTCTATGGCTACACCTTC. It codes for CASSTREVYGYTF. The full variable domain, with the rest looked up from reference TRBV2 and TRBJ1-2, is EPEVTQTPSHQVTQMGQEVILRCVPISNHLYFYWYRQILGQKVEFLVSFYNNEISEKSEIFDDQFSVERPDGSNFTLKIRSTKLEDSAMYFCASSTREVYGYTFGSGTRLTVV.